This T cell receptor beta chain originates from a study of Ad26.COV2.S vaccination and SARS-CoV-2 variants. The V segment lost 4 bases and the J segment 4 bases; nucleotides outside the gene matches: 5. The CDR3 has 15 amino acids. In germline, CDR1 is SNHLY, CDR2 FYNNEI. Treatment specified: around 19 received Ad26.COV2.S at low or high dose, single or two shots; about 5 received placebo; per-sample allocation not given. All samples were drawn on day 63, counting from the first vaccine or placebo injection. General observations from the study: Breadth measured for non-spike TCRs was similar across vaccine and placebo recipients. The study found higher spike-specific TCR breadth in vaccine than placebo recipients. Total T cell responses were possibly underestimated by TCR breadth and depth analyses.

This clone appeared once. The antigen is undetermined. Method: immunoSEQ multiplex PCR; TCRdb's copy keeps in-frame clones and lacks some. Altogether about 420,000 clones are present, approximately 90% being singletons, with the ten largest covering 3.6%. The clonotype was recovered from a person aged 18-65 years who received the Ad26.COV2.S COVID-19 vaccine or a placebo. This material consisted of peripheral blood, taken in a trial of Ad26.COV2.S vaccine versus placebo. The rearrangement joins TRBV2 to TRBJ2-3; 10 bases map to TRBD2. As DNA, the CDR3 is TGTGCCAGCAGTGCACTAGCGGGGTACCCAGATACGCAGTATTTT. Translated: CASSALAGYPDTQYF.